This T cell receptor beta chain was captured in a study of early T cells in non-severe SARS-CoV-2 infection. In the study overall: Chains stayed unpaired after sequencing of bulk RNA from unsorted whole blood.

This clonotype was observed at least ten times. TCRdb reprocessed the 5' RACE reads via MiXCR and lists one record per CDR3 protein. The sample has more than 20,000 distinct CDR3 sequences; approximately 5.7% are singletons. This sequence originates from an adult who was a healthcare worker with PCR-confirmed SARS-CoV-2 infection or an uninfected control (not recorded which). The sequencing used whole blood, collected at baseline.

The CDR3 DNA reads TGCAGTGCTAGGGGACTAGCGACAGAGACCCAGTACTTC. This gives the protein CSARGLATETQYF. The V and J genes are TRBV20-1 and TRBJ2-5; 10 nucleotides agree with TRBD2. From germline, CDR1 is DFQATT and CDR2 SNEGSKA (reference sequence). There are 13 residues in the CDR3. V dropped 3 bases and J dropped 4; count of bases not matched to a gene: 2.